Below, 26 T cell receptor beta chains from the same sample are listed, as sequenced in a study of T cell responses to AZD1222 COVID-19 vaccine (dated by TCRdb to the early 2020s). Per the publication, the time point label means: baseline before first vaccination. The library was generated by the immunoSEQ multiplex PCR assay. In TCRdb, the immuneACCESS table is reduced to in-frame sequences with V and J assigned. These tables do not hold every clone; where another copy was compared, an unresolved V gene accounts for under half, and the others remain unexplained. For this sample there are about 110,000 clones; 70% to 90% appear just once. The ten largest clones represent around 6.7% of the sample. Source: peripheral blood, taken on day 0 of AZD1222 vaccination. Receptor source: an adult in good health.

Only a few counts were recorded for this clone. The chain is built from TRBV18 and TRBJ2-5; D remains unclear. Germline V gene sequence: CDR1 KGHSH, CDR2 LQKENI. V was clipped by 4 bases and J by 2 bases, with 11 bases between them. The CDR3 has 14 amino acids. CDR3 sequence: CASSRRTGQETQYF. CDR3 bases: TGTGCCAGCTCACGTAGGACGGGTCAAGAGACCCAGTACTTC. The full variable domain, completed using reference TRBV18 and TRBJ2-5, is NAGVMQNPRHLVRRRGQEARLRCSPMKGHSHVYWYRQLPEEGLKFMVYLQKENIIDESGMPKERFSAEFPKEGPSILRIQQVVRGDSAAYFCASSRRTGQETQYFGPGTRLLVL.

The rearrangement links TRBV5-5 to TRBJ1-2; 8 positions match TRBD1. CDR3 length: 17 amino acids. The germline CDR1 and CDR2 sequences are SGHKS and YYEKEE (reference sequence). The ends lost 2 bases at V and 0 bases at J; junction bases unmatched: 9. The CDR3 DNA reads as TGTGCCAGCAGCTTCAGGGGGCAGGACCTTTCTAACTATGGCTACACCTTC. It yields the protein CASSFRGQDLSNYGYTF.

The V gene is TRBV3-1 (or the pseudogene TRBV3-2), the J gene TRBJ1-4; TRBD1 aligns across 7 bases. CDR1 and CDR2 from the germline V gene are LGHDT and YNNKEL (reference sequence). The CDR3 loop spans 12 amino acids. Unmatched junction bases numbered 4, after V lost 8 bases and J lost 7 bases. In DNA, the CDR3 is TGTGCCAGCGACAGGGCGGTTGAAAAACTGTTTTTT. The encoded protein is CASDRAVEKLFF.

The chain combines TRBV15 with TRBJ2-7; weak D call: TRBD2 (5 bases). The CDR3 covers 19 residues. Germline V CDR1 and CDR2: LNHNV, YYDKDF (reference sequence). Trimming shortened V by 0 bases and J by 4 bases, and 25 bases separated the two germline ends. CDR3 loop: CATSRDLGVIRDVSYEQYF. CDR3 sequence (DNA): TGTGCCACCAGCAGAGATCTCGGCGTTATACGGGATGTGTCTTACGAGCAGTACTTC.

The CDR3: CASSLSPSGRRSNTGELFF. For the CDR3, the DNA is TGTGCCAGCAGCCTTAGTCCTAGCGGGAGACGGTCGAACACCGGGGAGCTGTTTTTT. The chain employs TRBV3-1 (or the pseudogene TRBV3-2) and TRBJ2-2, with 10 positions matching TRBD2. This CDR3 contains 19 residues. The germline gives CDR1 LGHDT, CDR2 YNNKEL (reference sequence). V lost 4 bases, J lost 0 bases, and 11 bases stayed unmatched.

V gene TRBV15 combines with J gene TRBJ1-3; no definite D call. Germline V gene lookup returns CDR1 LNHNV and CDR2 YYDKDF (reference sequence). V was trimmed by 0 bases and J by 2 bases, leaving 8 bases between them. The length of the CDR3 is 15 residues. The CDR3 spells CATSREGFTGNTIYF. CDR3 in DNA: TGTGCCACCAGCAGAGAAGGGTTCACTGGAAACACCATATATTTT.

The chain carries TRBV7-3 and TRBJ1-2, with D unresolved. V was trimmed by 1 base and J by 5 bases, leaving 8 bases between them. This CDR3 spans 13 amino acids. CDR1 and CDR2 (germline): SGHTA, FQGTGA. CDR3 sequence: CASSLNDGYGYTF. The CDR3 DNA follows: TGTGCCAGCAGCTTAAACGACGGTTATGGCTACACCTTC.

The chain combines TRBV12-2 with TRBJ2-2. TRBV12-2 has pseudogene status. CDR3 size: 16 residues. This CDR3 is CASRLAGLDWGGELFF. The CDR3 DNA is TGTGCAAGTCGCCTAGCGGGTTTAGACTGGGGCGGGGAGCTGTTTTTT.

The CDR3 region has the DNA TGTGCCAGCAGTTTAGGGGCAGCCTTCGCTGAAGCTTTCTTT. Encoded protein: CASSLGAAFAEAFF. The rearrangement uses TRBV28 and TRBJ1-1; D possibly corresponds to TRBD1 (5 bases). The germline CDR1 and CDR2 sequences are MDHEN and SYDVKM. Trimming removed 2 bases from V and 6 bases from J, with 13 bases in between. The length of the CDR3 is 14 residues.

The chain has TRBV3-1 (or the pseudogene TRBV3-2) and TRBJ1-1, with D possibly matching TRBD1 (5 bases). This CDR3 comprises 14 residues. Per the germline V gene, CDR1 is LGHDT and CDR2 is YNNKEL (reference sequence). V lost 1 base and J lost 5, with 11 bases in between. The CDR3 nucleotides read TGTGCCAGCAGCCAAGGGGAATGGACAACTGAAGCTTTCTTT. This gives the protein CASSQGEWTTEAFF.

This chain uses TRBV5-4 with TRBJ2-3; tentative D call: TRBD1 (5 bases). The CDR3 spans 16 residues. V dropped 4 bases and J dropped 2 bases, with 17 bases sitting between them. CDR1 and CDR2 (germline): SGHNT, YYREEE (reference sequence). CDR3: CASSPPPGLDTDTQYF. DNA of the CDR3: TGTGCCAGCAGCCCTCCCCCAGGGCTGGACACAGATACGCAGTATTTT.

The chain joins TRBV21-1 to TRBJ1-5; the table's D call, TRBD1, was not checked against the DNA. TRBV21-1 is assigned pseudogene status. The CDR3 length is 17 residues. The chain's CDR3 is CASSKSRDRGEDQPQHF. DNA for the CDR3: TGTGCCAGCAGCAAAAGCCGGGACAGGGGTGAGGATCAGCCCCAGCATTTT.

This clone was detected only once. V usage is TRBV18 and J usage is TRBJ2-7, with D tentatively TRBD1 or TRBD2 (5 bases each). This CDR3 is 13 amino acids long. V dropped 5 bases and J dropped 0 bases, with 8 bases sitting between them. CDR1 is KGHSH, CDR2 LQKENI, per germline. In nucleotides, the CDR3 is TGTGCCAGCTCATGGGACCACTCCTACGAGCAGTACTTC. Its translation: CASSWDHSYEQYF.

The chain employs TRBV7-3 and TRBJ2-1; possibly TRBD2 for D (6 bases). The ends were cut back, 4 bases at V and 8 bases at J, with 21 bases in the middle. Germline V gene data show CDR1 as SGHTA and CDR2 as FQGTGA. The CDR3 has 16 residues. CDR3 coding DNA: TGTGCCAGCAGCTCCCCAACCGGGCGGGGAGGCGATGAGCAGTTCTTC. Translation: CASSSPTGRGGDEQFF.

V gene TRBV2 combines with J gene TRBJ1-1; possible D gene TRBD1, 6 bases. The ends were cut back, 8 bases at V and 1 base at J, with 11 bases in the middle. The CDR3 extends over 13 amino acids. Germline CDR1 is SNHLY and CDR2 is FYNNEI. This CDR3 is CASGGQKNTEAFF. CDR3 DNA: TGTGCCAGCGGAGGACAGAAGAACACTGAAGCTTTCTTT.

V usage is TRBV28 and J usage is TRBJ1-5; no clear D gene. Trimming took off 6 bases at V and 0 bases at J, with 15 bases between the two ends. The CDR3 contains 16 residues. Germline CDR1 MDHEN, CDR2 SYDVKM. CDR3 sequence: CASRAAGAGSNQPQHF. Here the CDR3 DNA reads TGTGCCAGCAGGGCAGCCGGAGCGGGTAGCAATCAGCCCCAGCATTTT.

In DNA form, the CDR3 reads TGTGCCAGCAGCCTCCTTAGTAGCGGGAGCACCTACAATGAGCAGTTCTTC. Its translation is CASSLLSSGSTYNEQFF. This chain joins TRBV7-3 and TRBJ2-1; 9 nucleotides match TRBD2. CDR1 and CDR2 (germline): SGHTA, FQGTGA. The CDR3 length is 17 residues. V was pared by 5 bases and J by 2 bases, with 10 bases of the junction left unmatched. The complete variable domain, with remaining parts taken from reference TRBV7-3 and TRBJ2-1, reads GAGVSQTPSNKVTEKGKYVELRCDPISGHTALYWYRQSLGQGPEFLIYFQGTGAADDSGLPNDRFFAVRPEGSVSTLKIQRTERGDSAVYLCASSLLSSGSTYNEQFFGPGTRLTVL.

The chain uses TRBV7-3 and TRBJ2-3, with 7 bases aligning to TRBD1. V lost 5 bases, J lost 1 base, and 6 bases stayed unmatched. Germline V gene lookup returns CDR1 SGHTA and CDR2 FQGTGA. The CDR3 has 15 amino acids. The CDR3 DNA is TGTGCCAGCAGCAGACAGGGTTTCCGCACAGATACGCAGTATTTT. The encoded protein is CASSRQGFRTDTQYF. The entire variable domain, with the rest obtained from reference TRBV7-3 and TRBJ2-3, is as follows: GAGVSQTPSNKVTEKGKYVELRCDPISGHTALYWYRQSLGQGPEFLIYFQGTGAADDSGLPNDRFFAVRPEGSVSTLKIQRTERGDSAVYLCASSRQGFRTDTQYFGPGTRLTVL.

V usage is TRBV6-2 or TRBV6-3 and J usage is TRBJ2-1; D unresolved. The CDR3 loop spans 13 amino acids. Germline values: CDR1 MNHEY, CDR2 SVGEGT. Trimming pared 8 bases from V and 7 bases from J, leaving 15 bases between. The CDR3 loop is CASCLYRLNEQFF. The CDR3 region has the DNA TGTGCCAGCTGCCTCTATCGGCTGAATGAGCAGTTCTTC.

The genes are TRBV6-5 and TRBJ2-2, with D uncertain. CDR3 size: 12 residues. V gave up 6 bases and J gave up 2 bases, with 4 bases separating them. CDR1 and CDR2 (germline): MNHEY, SVGAGI. The CDR3 DNA reads as TGTGCCAGCAGGGGAAACACCGGGGAGCTGTTTTTT. It encodes CASRGNTGELFF.

CDR3 amino acids: CAWTLGGARDNQPQHF. CDR3 coding DNA: TGTGCCTGGACCTTAGGGGGGGCGCGGGACAATCAGCCCCAGCATTTT. This rearrangement joins TRBV30 to TRBJ1-5; TRBD1 might be the D (6 bases). This CDR3 spans 16 amino acids. CDR1 and CDR2 from the germline V gene are GTSNPN and SVGIG (reference sequence). Trimming removed 4 bases at V and 3 bases at J, with 19 bases between. Looking up the rest from reference TRBV30 and TRBJ1-5 gives the full variable domain: SQTIHQWPATLVQPVGSPLSLECTVEGTSNPNLYWYRQAAGRGLQLLFYSVGIGQISSEVPQNLSASRPQDRQFILSSKKLLLSDSGFYLCAWTLGGARDNQPQHFGDGTRLSIL.

V usage is TRBV12-3 or TRBV12-4 and J usage is TRBJ1-2; D remains unclear. V was trimmed by 3 bases and J by 5 bases, leaving 7 bases between them. This CDR3 is 12 amino acids long. The CDR3 spells CASSLMGYGYTF. The CDR3, as DNA: TGTGCCAGCAGTTTGATGGGGTATGGCTACACCTTC.

The CDR3 here is CASSLDLAGGGELFF. The CDR3 DNA follows: TGTGCCAGCAGCTTAGACCTAGCGGGCGGTGGGGAGCTGTTTTTT. The chain links TRBV7-3 to TRBJ2-2, with 8 bases identical to TRBD2. After removal of 2 bases from V and 8 bases from J, the junction contained 7 bases not matched to a gene. The V gene's germline CDR1 is SGHTA and CDR2 FQGTGA. The length of the CDR3 is 15 residues.

This chain connects TRBV12-5 to TRBJ1-1; the D is unclear. With 5 bases removed from V and 6 bases from J, the gap between germline ends came to 10 bases. This CDR3 comprises 12 residues. Germline V gene lookup returns CDR1 LGHNT and CDR2 FRNRAP. The CDR3 loop is CASGKGSAEAFF. CDR3 coding DNA: TGTGCTAGTGGTAAGGGTTCCGCTGAAGCTTTCTTT. Variable domain in full (rest from reference TRBV12-5 and TRBJ1-1): DARVTQTPRHKVTEMGQEVTMRCQPILGHNTVFWYRQTMMQGLELLAYFRNRAPLDDSGMPKDRFSAEMPDATLATLKIQPSEPRDSAVYFCASGKGSAEAFFGQGTRLTVV.

V and J are TRBV29-1 and TRBJ1-5; D remains ambiguous. The germline gives CDR1 SQVTM, CDR2 ANQGSEA. V was pared by 4 bases and J by 0 bases, with 10 bases between. The CDR3 consists of 14 residues. CDR3 sequence (DNA): TGCAGCGTTGGATCAGAAAGTAGCAATCAGCCCCAGCATTTT. Protein product: CSVGSESSNQPQHF.

This chain connects TRBV29-1 to TRBJ2-1, with no clear D. CDR1 and CDR2 (germline): SQVTM, ANQGSEA. Trimming left V 6 bases short and J 7 bases short, with 22 bases between. The CDR3 extends over 15 amino acids. The CDR3 protein is CSVVRGGARRNEQFF. CDR3 DNA sequence: TGCAGCGTAGTACGTGGCGGAGCCCGGCGGAATGAGCAGTTCTTC.